This section outlines one T cell receptor beta chain sequence together with its context. Its antigen remains unknown. These data belong to a study of T cells after yellow fever vaccination. The CDR3 has 14 residues. From germline, CDR1 is MNHEY and CDR2 SVGAGI. V was pared by 10 bases and J by 3 bases, with 7 bases of the junction left unmatched. The TCR cDNA carried a universal primer site and UMIs from 5'RACE template switching. TCRdb itself ran the 5' RACE reads through MiXCR, one entry per CDR3 protein. The table has 150,000 to 200,000 distinct CDR3 sequences, around 8.5% seen once. Study conclusions and caveats: A limited proportion of clonotypes was detected within both the CD4 and CD8 compartments. Post-booster reappearance was seen for most primary-vaccination clones (about 96% CD4, roughly 91% CD8). One caveat is that FACS-sorted repertoires could contain abundant clonotypes contaminating from the bulk population.

The sequence was obtained from a man in his late teens or twenties who received the YFV17D yellow fever vaccine. The sequenced sample was CD8+ T cells sorted from PBMCs, obtained 45 days after the yellow fever booster vaccination. V is TRBV6-5 and J is TRBJ2-7, with TRBD2 identical over 12 bases. As DNA, the CDR3 is TGTGCCACCTCAAGGACTAGCGGGGACTACGAGCAGTACGTC. The encoded protein is CATSRTSGDYEQYV.